These 28 T cell receptor beta chains were sequenced from one sample in a study of T cells in Graves' hyperthyroidism and ophthalmopathy. It was RNA transcripts that yielded the amplified TCR beta CDR3 regions. During a first-round RT-PCR of the TCR CDR3, the HTBI primer set was used. TCRdb re-called the multiplex PCR reads with MiXCR, one entry per CDR3 protein. Of roughly 800,000 distinct CDR3 sequences in the sample, about 38% were seen once. Material for sequencing was blood. These receptors were collected from a man younger than 35 with Graves' hyperthyroidism.

This clonotype was detected once. The chain links TRBV4-2 to TRBJ2-7; D remains unclear. CDR3 length equals 16 residues. Germline V gene data show CDR1 as LGHNA and CDR2 as YNFKEQ. Trimming removed 0 bases at V and 0 bases at J, with 12 bases between. The CDR3 DNA reads TGTGCCAGCAGCCAAGATTTTCTGGCTTCCTCCTACGAGCAGTACTTC. It codes for CASSQDFLASSYEQYF.

The chain uses TRBV29-1 and TRBJ2-5; 9 bases match TRBD2. CDR3 size: 18 residues. The germline gives CDR1 SQVTM, CDR2 ANQGSEA. V was clipped by 0 bases and J by 4 bases; unmatched bases: 15. CDR3 loop: CSVEEVTLGTSFPETQYF. The CDR3 DNA is TGCAGCGTTGAAGAAGTCACCCTCGGGACTAGCTTCCCAGAGACCCAGTACTTC.

V and J are TRBV6-5 and TRBJ2-2; TRBD2 matches at 11 bases. The CDR3 is 16 residues long. The germline CDR1 and CDR2 sequences are MNHEY and SVGAGI. Unmatched junction bases numbered 7, after V lost 5 bases and J lost 5 bases. The CDR3 loop reads CASSHGLAGDTGELFF. The CDR3 DNA reads as TGTGCCAGCAGTCACGGACTAGCGGGTGATACCGGGGAGCTGTTTTTT.

With regard to this clonotype: This clone may be a read error of a much larger clone one base away. J is TRBJ2-5 and V is TRBV7-3; tentative D call: TRBD1 (6 bases). From germline, CDR1 is SGHTA and CDR2 FQGTGA. The CDR3 is 13 residues long. The CDR3 DNA sequence: TGCGCCAGGAGCGAACAGGGACGGGAGACCCAGTACTTC. This gives the protein CARSEQGRETQYF.

This clonotype was found many times. The V call is TRBV19, the J call TRBJ1-2; D call uncertain. Germline assignment: CDR1 LNHDA and CDR2 SQIVND (reference sequence). Trimming shortened V by 4 bases and J by 6 bases, and 12 bases separated the two germline ends. The CDR3 covers 13 residues. CDR3 nucleotide sequence: TGTGCCAGTAGTAACGGCGGAGCGGATGGCTACACCTTC. Translated: CASSNGGADGYTF. The variable domain in full, with the rest retrieved from reference TRBV19 and TRBJ1-2, is DGGITQSPKYLFRKEGQNVTLSCEQNLNHDAMYWYRQDPGQGLRLIYYSQIVNDFQKGDIAEGYSVSREKKESFPLTVTSAQKNPTAFYLCASSNGGADGYTFGSGTRLTVV.

This rearrangement joins TRBV2 to TRBJ1-5; 10 bases are shared with TRBD1. CDR1 SNHLY and CDR2 FYNNEI come from the germline V gene. This CDR3 has 14 residues. V lost 4 bases and J lost 11; bases outside the gene matches: 8. The CDR3 loop is CASSGTGGGETQHF. CDR3 nucleotide sequence: TGTGCCAGCAGTGGGACAGGGGGAGGGGAGACCCAGCATTTT.

V gene TRBV6-1 combines with J gene TRBJ2-7; 9 nucleotides match TRBD2. The CDR3 covers 13 residues. Germline lookup yields CDR1 MNHNS and CDR2 SASEGT. J lost 2 bases, V lost 6 bases, and 2 bases had no gene match. DNA for the CDR3: TGTGCCAGCAGGACTAGCGGAGCCTACGAGCAGTACTTC. Amino acids: CASRTSGAYEQYF.

This chain connects TRBV29-1 to TRBJ2-5, with D perhaps TRBD2 (6 bases). The ends were cut back, 7 bases at V and 5 bases at J, with 17 bases in the middle. Germline V gene sequence: CDR1 SQVTM, CDR2 ANQGSEA. This CDR3 spans 13 amino acids. This CDR3 reads CSGRVLAGETQYF. The CDR3 DNA sequence: TGCAGCGGGAGAGTACTAGCCGGGGAGACCCAGTACTTC.

The genes are TRBV10-3 and TRBJ1-1; D is unclear. The CDR3 is made up of 11 amino acids. Trimming left V 8 bases short and J 1 base short, with 5 bases between. Germline V lookup: CDR1 ENHRY, CDR2 SYGVKD. CDR3 in amino acids: CAIGWNTEAFF. CDR3 DNA sequence: TGTGCCATCGGTTGGAACACTGAAGCTTTCTTT.

This clonotype has a handful of counts. This chain uses TRBV19 with TRBJ2-5; D unclear. V was clipped by 3 bases and J by 5 bases, with 19 bases between them. This CDR3 has 16 amino acids. The germline CDR1 and CDR2 sequences are LNHDA and SQIVND (reference sequence). The CDR3 loop reads CASSMFFGPSIETQYF. CDR3 coding DNA: TGTGCCAGTAGTATGTTTTTTGGACCCTCGATCGAGACCCAGTACTTC.

This chain uses TRBV25-1 with TRBJ1-1; 7 bases match TRBD1. The CDR3 is 14 residues long. Trimming took 2 bases from V and 7 from J; bases not matched to a gene: 7. Germline V CDR1 and CDR2: MGHDK, SYGVNS. The CDR3 DNA follows: TGTGCCAGCAGTGAACCCGGGACAGACAATGAAGCTTTCTTT. Its protein is CASSEPGTDNEAFF.

This clonotype was seen more than once but under ten times. The rearrangement links TRBV4-1 to TRBJ1-2; TRBD1 aligns across 8 bases. From germline, CDR1 is MGHRA and CDR2 YSYEKL. V was pared by 0 bases and J by 6 bases, with 6 bases of the junction left unmatched. CDR3 size: 15 residues. CDR3 protein: CASSQDGQGLNGYTF. The CDR3 bases are TGCGCCAGCAGCCAAGACGGACAGGGCCTGAATGGCTACACCTTC.

This clonotype was counted at least ten times. The gene calls are TRBV12-3 or TRBV12-4 and TRBJ1-1, with 7 bases that match TRBD1. CDR3 size: 12 residues. J was trimmed by 11 bases and V by 5 bases; bases with no gene match: 8. The CDR3 DNA reads TGTGCCAGCAGTGAGGACAGGTTGCGTGCTTTCTTT. Its translation is CASSEDRLRAFF.

Many counts were recorded for this clonotype. This chain links TRBV2 with TRBJ1-5; D remains unclear. The germline gives CDR1 SNHLY, CDR2 FYNNEI. V was pared by 2 bases and J by 1 base, with 6 bases between. The CDR3 covers 14 residues. The CDR3 nucleotides are TGTGCCAGCAGTGAACAGGCGAGCAATCAGCCCCAGCATTTT. Translating it yields CASSEQASNQPQHF.

As concerns this clonotype: A read error is possible here, since a much larger clone lies one base away. This chain joins TRBV7-9 and TRBJ1-2; D is undetermined. V lost 5 bases and J 6 bases, leaving 16 bases between the germline ends. The V gene's germline CDR1 is SEHNR and CDR2 FQNEAQ (reference sequence). The CDR3 has 14 residues. The CDR3 reads CASSPAQEAHGYTF. DNA of the CDR3: TGTGCCAGCAGCCCCGCTCAGGAGGCCCATGGCTACACCTTC.

This clonotype was observed a few times. V and J are TRBV10-2 and TRBJ2-5, with D possibly TRBD2 on 6 matching bases. The length of the CDR3 is 15 residues. Between the trimmed V and J ends, which lost 5 bases and 1 base, there was a span of 14 bases. Germline V gene data show CDR1 as WSHSY and CDR2 as SAAADI. The CDR3 here is CASSRSGQSQETQYF. The CDR3, as DNA: TGCGCCAGCAGTCGGAGCGGGCAGAGCCAAGAGACCCAGTACTTC.

This clonotype appeared many times. The rearrangement links TRBV25-1 to TRBJ1-1, with D hard to call. V dropped 3 bases and J dropped 3 bases, with 17 bases sitting between them. The CDR3 sequence is 16 residues long. Germline CDR1 is MGHDK and CDR2 is SYGVNS. This CDR3 is CASSDLGTSVDTEAFF. The CDR3 bases are TGTGCCAGCAGTGACCTAGGAACCTCGGTTGACACTGAAGCTTTCTTT.

The chain is built from TRBV19 and TRBJ2-5; tentatively, D is TRBD1 or TRBD2 (5 bases each). Germline V CDR1 and CDR2: LNHDA, SQIVND (reference sequence). V lost 7 bases and J lost 9, with 21 bases in between. This CDR3 has 14 residues. This CDR3 is CASTPEPGEGAQYF. CDR3 in DNA: TGTGCCAGTACTCCGGAGCCCGGGGAAGGGGCCCAGTACTTC.

Ten or more counts support this clonotype. The gene calls are TRBV5-1 and TRBJ1-6; no clear D. Germline V CDR1 and CDR2: SGHRS, YFSETQ. The CDR3 spans 13 residues. V dropped 0 bases and J dropped 10 bases, with 8 bases sitting between them. The CDR3, as DNA: TGCGCCAGCAGCTTGGAACGAAACTCACCCCTCCACTTT. This gives the protein CASSLERNSPLHF.

This chain joins TRBV11-3 and TRBJ2-2; no reliable D call. V was trimmed by 2 bases and J by 7 bases, leaving 11 bases between them. The CDR3 sequence is 14 residues long. Germline CDR1 is SGHNT and CDR2 is YENEEA. The CDR3 bases are TGTGCCAGCAGCTTAACAGTCGGTTTCGGGGAGCTGTTTTTT. Protein product: CASSLTVGFGELFF.

V is TRBV24-1 and J is TRBJ2-5, with D hard to call. The germline V gene has CDR1 KGHDR and CDR2 SFDVKD. The CDR3 runs to 16 residues. V lost 3 bases to trimming and J lost 5 bases, with 18 bases between them. CDR3 protein: CATSDRQWVPPETQYF. The DNA for the CDR3 is TGTGCCACCAGTGATCGGCAATGGGTCCCCCCCGAGACCCAGTACTTC.

This clonotype turned up a few times. The chain carries TRBV6-5 and TRBJ1-4; a possible D gene is TRBD1 (5 bases). This CDR3 contains 13 residues. Germline V gene lookup returns CDR1 MNHEY and CDR2 SVGAGI. Trimming took off 6 bases at V and 7 bases at J, with 12 bases between the two ends. CDR3 sequence: CASSPQGVEKLFF. Here the CDR3 DNA reads TGTGCCAGCAGCCCCCAGGGCGTTGAAAAACTGTTTTTT.

This clonotype turned up a few times. Written as DNA, the CDR3 is TGTGCCAGTAGCCTCTACAGGGGAGGCACCGGGGAGCTGTTTTTT. It yields the protein CASSLYRGGTGELFF. The chain carries TRBV19 and TRBJ2-2, with D perhaps TRBD1 (7 bases). In germline, CDR1 is LNHDA, CDR2 SQIVND (reference sequence). The CDR3 contains 15 residues. The ends were cut back, 6 bases at V and 4 bases at J, with 15 bases in the middle.

There are a few counts of this clonotype. This rearrangement joins TRBV5-5 to TRBJ2-7; D might be TRBD2 (6 bases). The germline V gene has CDR1 SGHKS and CDR2 YYEKEE (reference sequence). Deletions cut 3 bases from V and 5 bases from J, with 12 bases between. The CDR3 length is 13 residues. CDR3 in DNA: TGTGCCAGCAGCTCCCTACCGGGGGACGAGCAGTACTTC. Amino acid sequence: CASSSLPGDEQYF.

The chain carries TRBV15 and TRBJ1-4; no clear D gene. This CDR3 has 17 residues. CDR1 is LNHNV and CDR2 is YYDKDF in the germline V gene (reference sequence). V shed 5 bases and J shed 0 bases, with 16 bases lying between them. The CDR3, as DNA: TGTGCCACCAGCTCCGCGACCGCCCTCCCAACTAATGAAAAACTGTTTTTT. It codes for CATSSATALPTNEKLFF.

The genes are TRBV2 and TRBJ2-7; 9 nucleotides agree with TRBD2. The length of the CDR3 is 13 residues. The germline gives CDR1 SNHLY, CDR2 FYNNEI. J gave up 2 bases and V 11 bases, and 7 bases lay outside the gene matches. The CDR3 spells CAWRLAGTYEQYF. CDR3 DNA sequence: TGTGCCTGGAGGCTAGCGGGGACCTACGAGCAGTACTTC. The full variable domain, with the rest looked up from reference TRBV2 and TRBJ2-7, is EPEVTQTPSHQVTQMGQEVILRCVPISNHLYFYWYRQILGQKVEFLVSFYNNEISEKSEIFDDQFSVERPDGSNFTLKIRSTKLEDSAMYFCAWRLAGTYEQYFGPGTRLTVT.

In regard to this clonotype: Just one base apart from a much larger clone, this may be a read error. The chain is built from TRBV24-1 and TRBJ2-2; D unresolved. The CDR3 consists of 16 residues. The germline V and J ends were trimmed by 5 bases and 4 bases, with 16 bases remaining between them. From germline, CDR1 is KGHDR and CDR2 SFDVKD. The CDR3 here is CATSAPNSRLTGELFF. CDR3 DNA: TGTGCCACCAGTGCCCCGAATAGCAGACTCACCGGGGAGCTGTTTTTT.

There are a few counts of this clonotype. The rearrangement joins TRBV5-8 to TRBJ2-6; TRBD1 or TRBD2 may be the D gene (6 bases each). CDR1 is SGHTS and CDR2 is YDEGEE in the germline V gene. The CDR3 covers 17 residues. The V and J ends lost 5 bases and 2 bases respectively, with 17 bases between them. Written as DNA, the CDR3 is TGTGCCAGCAGATCTCCGGGGGCCGGACCTGGGGCCAACGTCCTGACTTTC. Residues: CASRSPGAGPGANVLTF.